This note documents a single T cell receptor (beta chain) sequence. Antigen unknown. Per germline, CDR1 SGHAT and CDR2 FQDESV (reference sequence). Trimming shortened V by 3 bases and J by 12 bases, and 9 bases separated the two germline ends. This CDR3 has 11 amino acids. Construction of TCR beta libraries was performed using quantitative 5'-RACE with molecular barcodes. TCRdb passed the 5' RACE reads through MiXCR, listing each CDR3 protein once. The data contain about 96,000 distinct CDR3 sequences, approximately 9% of them seen just once; the ten biggest clones take up 5.1%. The data originate from a study of CD8 T cells in ankylosing spondylitis. Study-level results: Disease-linked clones were reportedly significantly enriched in matched ankylosing spondylitis synovial fluid. Peripheral blood samples showed relatively rare disease-linked clones, and these clones were CD8+. Blood of patients with ankylosing spondylitis appeared to be characterized by a TCR beta motif of about 8 highly homologous variants.

The sequence derives from a male donor with ankylosing spondylitis or in good health (not recorded which). The chain joins TRBV11-1 to TRBJ2-1; D is unresolved. Sequencing was performed on blood, either unsorted or a sorted T cell fraction (not recorded which). The CDR3 sequence: CASSFTGAQFF. Written as DNA, the CDR3 is TGTGCCAGCAGCTTTACTGGTGCGCAGTTCTTC.